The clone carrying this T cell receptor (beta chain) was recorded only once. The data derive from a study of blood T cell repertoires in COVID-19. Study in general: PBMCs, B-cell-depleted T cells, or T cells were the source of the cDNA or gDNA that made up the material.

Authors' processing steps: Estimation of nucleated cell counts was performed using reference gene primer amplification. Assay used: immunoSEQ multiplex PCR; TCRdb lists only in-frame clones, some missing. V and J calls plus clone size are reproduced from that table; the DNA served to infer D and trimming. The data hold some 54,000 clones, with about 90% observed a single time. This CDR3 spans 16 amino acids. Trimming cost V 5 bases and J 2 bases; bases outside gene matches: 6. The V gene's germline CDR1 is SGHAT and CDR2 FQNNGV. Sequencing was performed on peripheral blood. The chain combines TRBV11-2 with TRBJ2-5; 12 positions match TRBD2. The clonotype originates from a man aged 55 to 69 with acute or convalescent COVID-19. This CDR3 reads CASSQGTSGSQETQYF. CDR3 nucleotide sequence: TGTGCCAGCAGCCAGGGGACTAGCGGGTCACAAGAGACCCAGTACTTC.